The present entry profiles one TCR beta chain with its context. Its specificity is not known. J lost 3 bases, V lost 7 bases, and 3 bases had no gene match. The CDR3 is 14 residues long. From germline, CDR1 is SGHRS and CDR2 YFSETQ. The data stem from a study of siplizumab effects on memory and regulatory T cells. Study results and caveats: Of the proliferating CD4+ or CD8+ clones, roughly 75-97% lacked a naive or memory phenotype that could be assigned. Alloreactive sequences whose origin lay in unstimulated CD4+ memory cells were significantly reduced by siplizumab. Major contributors to the alloresponse seemed to be naive T cells, which also appeared more diverse than memory cells.

Approximately 93,000 TCR templates per sample were assayed. TCRdb's table, derived via immunoSEQ multiplex PCR, lists solely in-frame clones and lacks some. In the table there are about 100,000 clones, approximately 91% of which are singletons. This clonotype originated in a human donor in good health. Some clones in this sample may be carry-over from other donors' samples. Input material: CD4+ T cells sorted from blood. The genes are TRBV5-1 and TRBJ2-7; 14 positions agree with TRBD2. CDR3 coding DNA: TGCGCCAGCCGACTAGCGGGAGGGCGCTACGAGCAGTACTTC. Amino acid sequence: CASRLAGGRYEQYF.